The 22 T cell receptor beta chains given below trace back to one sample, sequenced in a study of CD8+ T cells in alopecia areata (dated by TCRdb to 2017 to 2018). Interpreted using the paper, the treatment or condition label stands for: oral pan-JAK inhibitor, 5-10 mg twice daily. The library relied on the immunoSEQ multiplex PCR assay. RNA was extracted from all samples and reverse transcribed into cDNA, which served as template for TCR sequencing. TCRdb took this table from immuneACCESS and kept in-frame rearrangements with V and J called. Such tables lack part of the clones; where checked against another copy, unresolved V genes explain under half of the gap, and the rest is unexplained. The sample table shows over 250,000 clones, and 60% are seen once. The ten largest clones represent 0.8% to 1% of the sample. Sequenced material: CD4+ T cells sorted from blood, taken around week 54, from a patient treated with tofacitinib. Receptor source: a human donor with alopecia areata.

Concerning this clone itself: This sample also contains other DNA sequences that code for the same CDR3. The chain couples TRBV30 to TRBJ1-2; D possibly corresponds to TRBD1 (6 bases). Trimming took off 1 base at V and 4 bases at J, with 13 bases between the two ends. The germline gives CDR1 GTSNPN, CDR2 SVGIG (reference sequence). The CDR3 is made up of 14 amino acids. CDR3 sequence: CAWSALQGAYGYTF. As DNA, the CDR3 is TGTGCCTGGAGTGCCTTACAGGGAGCCTATGGCTACACCTTC.

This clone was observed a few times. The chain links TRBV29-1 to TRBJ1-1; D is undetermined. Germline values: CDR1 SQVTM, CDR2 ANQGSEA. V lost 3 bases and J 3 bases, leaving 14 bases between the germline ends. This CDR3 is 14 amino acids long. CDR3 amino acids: CSVDLWRGDTEAFF. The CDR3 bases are TGCAGCGTTGATTTATGGAGAGGTGACACTGAAGCTTTCTTT.

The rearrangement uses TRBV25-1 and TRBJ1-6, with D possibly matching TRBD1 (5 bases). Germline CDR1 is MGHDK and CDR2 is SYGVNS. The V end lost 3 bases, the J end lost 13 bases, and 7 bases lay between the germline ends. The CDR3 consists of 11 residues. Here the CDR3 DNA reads TGTGCCAGCAGTGAGGGGGGGCCCCTCCACTTT. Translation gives CASSEGGPLHF.

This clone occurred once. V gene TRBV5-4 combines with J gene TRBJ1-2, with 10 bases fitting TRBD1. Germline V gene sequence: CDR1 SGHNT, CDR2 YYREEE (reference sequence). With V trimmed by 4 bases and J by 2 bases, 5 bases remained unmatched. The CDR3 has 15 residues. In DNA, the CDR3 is TGTGCCAGCAGCCACCCGGGACAGGGGAACTATGGCTACACCTTC. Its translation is CASSHPGQGNYGYTF.

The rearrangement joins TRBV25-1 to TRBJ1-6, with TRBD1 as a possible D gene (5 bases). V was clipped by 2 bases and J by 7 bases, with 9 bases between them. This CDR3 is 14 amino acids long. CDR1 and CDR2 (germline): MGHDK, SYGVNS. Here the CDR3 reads CASSEVGPNSPLHF. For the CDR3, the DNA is TGTGCCAGCAGTGAAGTGGGACCCAATTCACCCCTCCACTTT.

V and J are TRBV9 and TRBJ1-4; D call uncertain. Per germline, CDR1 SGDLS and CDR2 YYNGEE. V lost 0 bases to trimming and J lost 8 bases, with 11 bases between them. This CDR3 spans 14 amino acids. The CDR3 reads CASSVGPSGEKLFF. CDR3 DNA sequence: TGTGCCAGCAGCGTAGGACCCTCAGGAGAAAAACTGTTTTTT.

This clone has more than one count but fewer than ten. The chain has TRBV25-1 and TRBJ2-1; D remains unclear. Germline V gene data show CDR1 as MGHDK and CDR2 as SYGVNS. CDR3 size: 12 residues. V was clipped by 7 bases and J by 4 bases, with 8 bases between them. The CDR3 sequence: CASTAFYNEQFF. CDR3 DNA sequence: TGTGCCAGCACGGCCTTTTACAATGAGCAGTTCTTC.

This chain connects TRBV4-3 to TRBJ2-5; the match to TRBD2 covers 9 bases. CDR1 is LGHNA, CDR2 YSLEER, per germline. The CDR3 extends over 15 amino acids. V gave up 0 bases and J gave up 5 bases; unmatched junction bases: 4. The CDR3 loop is CASSQDTAGGETQYF. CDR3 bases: TGCGCCAGCAGCCAAGATACGGCGGGGGGGGAGACCCAGTACTTC.

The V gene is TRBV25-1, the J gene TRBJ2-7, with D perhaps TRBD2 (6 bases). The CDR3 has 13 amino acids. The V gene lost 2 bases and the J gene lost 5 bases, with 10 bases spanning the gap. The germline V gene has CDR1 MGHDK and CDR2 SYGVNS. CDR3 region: CASSERRDHEQYF. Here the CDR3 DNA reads TGTGCCAGCAGTGAAAGGCGGGACCACGAGCAGTACTTC.

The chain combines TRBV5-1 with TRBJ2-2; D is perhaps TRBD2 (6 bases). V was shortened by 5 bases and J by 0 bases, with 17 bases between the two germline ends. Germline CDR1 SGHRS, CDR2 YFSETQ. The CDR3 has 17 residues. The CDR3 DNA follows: TGCGCCAGCAGTGCCCTGGGGGGACGAGCGAACACCGGGGAGCTGTTTTTT. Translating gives CASSALGGRANTGELFF.

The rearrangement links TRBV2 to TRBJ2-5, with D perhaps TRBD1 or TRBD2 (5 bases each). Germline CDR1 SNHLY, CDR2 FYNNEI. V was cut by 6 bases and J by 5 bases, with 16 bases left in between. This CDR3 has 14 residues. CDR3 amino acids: CASSRLGDGETQYF. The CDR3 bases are TGTGCCAGCAGCCGACTGGGGGACGGGGAGACCCAGTACTTC.

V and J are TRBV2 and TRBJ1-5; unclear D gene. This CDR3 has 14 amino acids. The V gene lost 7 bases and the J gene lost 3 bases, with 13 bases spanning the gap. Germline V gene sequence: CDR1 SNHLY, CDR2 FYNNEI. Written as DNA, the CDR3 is TGTGCCAGCACGAGGGAGGAGCTCAATCAGCCCCAGCATTTT. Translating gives CASTREELNQPQHF. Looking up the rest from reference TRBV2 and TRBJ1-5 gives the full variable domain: EPEVTQTPSHQVTQMGQEVILRCVPISNHLYFYWYRQILGQKVEFLVSFYNNEISEKSEIFDDQFSVERPDGSNFTLKIRSTKLEDSAMYFCASTREELNQPQHFGDGTRLSIL.

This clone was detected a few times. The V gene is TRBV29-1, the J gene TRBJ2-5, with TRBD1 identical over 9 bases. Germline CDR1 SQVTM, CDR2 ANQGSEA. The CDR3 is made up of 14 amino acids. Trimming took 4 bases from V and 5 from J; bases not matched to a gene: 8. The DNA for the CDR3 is TGCAGCGTTGCGGGACAGGGTACGGGGGAGACCCAGTACTTC. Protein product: CSVAGQGTGETQYF.

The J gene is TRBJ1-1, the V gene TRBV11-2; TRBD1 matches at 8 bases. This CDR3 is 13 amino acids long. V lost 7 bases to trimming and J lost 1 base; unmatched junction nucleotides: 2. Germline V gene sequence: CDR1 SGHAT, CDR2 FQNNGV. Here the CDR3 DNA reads TGTGCCAGCAACGACAGGGGGAACACTGAAGCTTTCTTT. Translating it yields CASNDRGNTEAFF.

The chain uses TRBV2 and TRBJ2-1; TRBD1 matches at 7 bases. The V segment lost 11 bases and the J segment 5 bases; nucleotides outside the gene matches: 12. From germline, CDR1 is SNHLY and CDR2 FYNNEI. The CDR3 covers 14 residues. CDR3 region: CAAAHGTEDNEQFF. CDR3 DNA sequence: TGTGCCGCCGCACACGGGACAGAAGACAATGAGCAGTTCTTC.

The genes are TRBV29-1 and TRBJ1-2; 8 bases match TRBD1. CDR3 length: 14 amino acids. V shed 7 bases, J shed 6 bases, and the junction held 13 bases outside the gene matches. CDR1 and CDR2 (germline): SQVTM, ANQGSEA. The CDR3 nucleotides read TGCAGCGCCGAAGCGGGACAGGTTGACGATGGCTACACCTTC. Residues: CSAEAGQVDDGYTF.

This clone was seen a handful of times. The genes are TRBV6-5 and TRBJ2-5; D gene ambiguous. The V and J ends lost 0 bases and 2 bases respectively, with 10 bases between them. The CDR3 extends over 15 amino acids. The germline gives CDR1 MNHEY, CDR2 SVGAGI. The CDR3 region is CASSYSLGRQETQYF. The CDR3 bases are TGTGCCAGCAGTTACTCACTCGGCAGACAAGAGACCCAGTACTTC.

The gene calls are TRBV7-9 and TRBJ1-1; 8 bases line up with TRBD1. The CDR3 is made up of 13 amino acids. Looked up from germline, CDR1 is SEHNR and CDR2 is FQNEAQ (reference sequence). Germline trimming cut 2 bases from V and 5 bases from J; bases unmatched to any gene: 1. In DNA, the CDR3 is TGTGCCAGCAGCTTACAGGGGGCAACTGAAGCTTTCTTT. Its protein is CASSLQGATEAFF.

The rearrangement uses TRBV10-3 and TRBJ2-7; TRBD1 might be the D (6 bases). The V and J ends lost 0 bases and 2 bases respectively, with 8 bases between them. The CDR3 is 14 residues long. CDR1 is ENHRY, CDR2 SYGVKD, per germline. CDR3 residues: CAISESRGTYEQYF. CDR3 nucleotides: TGTGCCATCAGTGAGTCTAGGGGGACCTACGAGCAGTACTTC.

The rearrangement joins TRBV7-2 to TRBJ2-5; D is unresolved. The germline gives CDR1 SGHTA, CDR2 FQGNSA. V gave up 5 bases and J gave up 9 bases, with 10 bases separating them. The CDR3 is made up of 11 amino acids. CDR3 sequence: CASSPLLAQYF. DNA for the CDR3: TGTGCCAGCAGCCCACTTTTGGCCCAGTACTTC.

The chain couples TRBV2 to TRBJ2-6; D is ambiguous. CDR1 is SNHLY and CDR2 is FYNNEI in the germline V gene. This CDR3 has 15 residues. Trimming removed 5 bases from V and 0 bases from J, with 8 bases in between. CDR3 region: CASSPRVSGANVLTF. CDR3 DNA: TGTGCCAGCAGTCCCCGTGTCTCTGGGGCCAACGTCCTGACTTTC.

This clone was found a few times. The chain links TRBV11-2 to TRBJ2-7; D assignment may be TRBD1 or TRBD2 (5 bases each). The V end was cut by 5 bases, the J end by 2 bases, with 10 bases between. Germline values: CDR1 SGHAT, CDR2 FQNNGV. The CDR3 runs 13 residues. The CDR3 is CASSLLGAYEQYF. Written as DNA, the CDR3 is TGTGCCAGCAGCCTACTAGGGGCCTACGAGCAGTACTTC.